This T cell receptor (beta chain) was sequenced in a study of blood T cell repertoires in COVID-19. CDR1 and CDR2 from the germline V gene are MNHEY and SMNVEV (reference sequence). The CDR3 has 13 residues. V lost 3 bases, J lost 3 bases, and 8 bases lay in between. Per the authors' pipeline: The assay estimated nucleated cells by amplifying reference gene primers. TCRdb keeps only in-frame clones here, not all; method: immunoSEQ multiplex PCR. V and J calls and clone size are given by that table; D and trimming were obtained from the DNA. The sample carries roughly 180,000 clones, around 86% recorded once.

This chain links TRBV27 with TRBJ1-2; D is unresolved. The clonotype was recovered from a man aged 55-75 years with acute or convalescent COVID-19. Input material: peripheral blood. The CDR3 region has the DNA TGTGCCAGCAGTTTGCGGGTTGACTATGGCTACACCTTC. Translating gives CASSLRVDYGYTF.